Following are 29 T cell receptor beta chains from one sample sequenced in a study of Ad26.COV2.S vaccination and SARS-CoV-2 variants. The treatment here: roughly 19 received Ad26.COV2.S at low or high dose, single or two shots; 5 received placebo; per-sample allocation not given. Samples analyzed were those drawn on day 63 after the first vaccine or placebo injection. Sequencing was performed with immunoSEQ multiplex PCR; in TCRdb, only in-frame clones are kept and a portion is missing. This table holds fewer than 400,000 clones, about 88% found once. The specimen comprised peripheral blood, sampled in a trial of Ad26.COV2.S vaccine versus placebo. The receptors were sampled from a person aged 18-65 years who received the Ad26.COV2.S COVID-19 vaccine or a placebo.

The gene calls are TRBV29-1 and TRBJ2-5; D might be TRBD1 (6 bases). The CDR3 length is 13 residues. Germline V gene data show CDR1 as SQVTM and CDR2 as ANQGSEA. Trimming pared 4 bases from V and 5 bases from J, leaving 14 bases between. The CDR3 nucleotides are TGCAGCGTTGTCCACGGGACATATGAGACCCAGTACTTC. Encoded protein: CSVVHGTYETQYF.

The chain combines TRBV2 with TRBJ1-6; D is possibly TRBD1 (5 bases). CDR3 length: 14 amino acids. Germline lookup yields CDR1 SNHLY and CDR2 FYNNEI. The V gene lost 0 bases and the J gene lost 11 bases, with 11 bases spanning the gap. This chain's CDR3 is CASSEAQGRAPLHF. CDR3 DNA: TGTGCCAGCAGTGAAGCGCAGGGCAGGGCACCCCTCCACTTT. Complete variable domain (other parts from reference TRBV2 and TRBJ1-6): EPEVTQTPSHQVTQMGQEVILRCVPISNHLYFYWYRQILGQKVEFLVSFYNNEISEKSEIFDDQFSVERPDGSNFTLKIRSTKLEDSAMYFCASSEAQGRAPLHFGNGTRLTVT.

The J gene is TRBJ2-2, the V gene TRBV9, with D unresolved. Germline assignment: CDR1 SGDLS and CDR2 YYNGEE. Trimming stripped 2 bases from V and 3 bases from J, with 2 bases between. The CDR3 runs to 12 residues. The CDR3 region has the DNA TGTGCCAGCAGCGTTTACACCGGGGAGCTGTTTTTT. Its protein is CASSVYTGELFF.

The chain uses TRBV6-5 and TRBJ2-7; tentatively, D is TRBD2 (7 bases). With 11 bases removed from V and 3 bases from J, the gap between germline ends came to 20 bases. This CDR3 region has 14 residues. Germline V gives CDR1 MNHEY, CDR2 SVGAGI. The CDR3 region has the DNA TGTGCCTCTAGGGGGGGACGGAAGTACTACGAGCAGTACTTC. Translated: CASRGGRKYYEQYF.

The J gene is TRBJ2-5, the V gene TRBV5-5, with D perhaps assigned TRBD1 or TRBD2 (7 bases each). The germline CDR1 and CDR2 sequences are SGHKS and YYEKEE (reference sequence). This CDR3 region has 18 residues. Trimming left V 4 bases short and J 3 bases short, with 25 bases between. CDR3 sequence reads: CASSGIGLRSGGEETQYF. The CDR3 nucleotides read TGTGCCAGCAGCGGTATCGGCCTTCGATCAGGGGGGGAAGAGACCCAGTACTTC.

This clone was counted once. Other DNA variants within this sample encode the same CDR3. The rearrangement links TRBV19 to TRBJ1-1; TRBD1 might be the D (5 bases). The V gene's germline CDR1 is LNHDA and CDR2 SQIVND (reference sequence). The CDR3 has 13 residues. The V end was cut by 2 bases, the J end by 1 base, with 5 bases between. The CDR3 coding sequence is TGTGCCAGTAGTATAACAGGGAACACTGAAGCTTTCTTT. Translating gives CASSITGNTEAFF. Based on the CDR3 plus reference TRBV19 and TRBJ1-1, the full variable domain is DGGITQSPKYLFRKEGQNVTLSCEQNLNHDAMYWYRQDPGQGLRLIYYSQIVNDFQKGDIAEGYSVSREKKESFPLTVTSAQKNPTAFYLCASSITGNTEAFFGQGTRLTVV.

This chain uses TRBV20-1 with TRBJ2-1; D is ambiguous. Germline V CDR1 and CDR2: DFQATT, SNEGSKA (reference sequence). This CDR3 region has 15 residues. V dropped 3 bases and J dropped 5 bases, with 17 bases sitting between them. CDR3 in amino acids: CSASFPGSLNNEQFF. The CDR3 DNA reads TGCAGTGCTAGTTTCCCTGGGTCTCTCAACAATGAGCAGTTCTTC.

The V call is TRBV6-6, the J call TRBJ1-1, with TRBD1 matching over 7 bases. The J segment lost 3 bases and the V segment lost 6 bases, leaving 4 bases of the junction unmatched. Germline V lookup: CDR1 MNHNY, CDR2 SVGAGI (reference sequence). The CDR3 is 13 amino acids. The CDR3 bases are TGTGCCAGCAGAAACAGGGGAGACACTGAAGCTTTCTTT. It is translated as CASRNRGDTEAFF.

This clone was observed once. This rearrangement joins TRBV6-5 to TRBJ1-4, with D unclear. V lost 2 bases, J lost 8 bases, and 12 bases lay in between. CDR1 and CDR2 from the germline V gene are MNHEY and SVGAGI. This CDR3 spans 14 amino acids. CDR3 loop: CASSYDEDGEKLFF. CDR3 nucleotide sequence: TGTGCCAGCAGTTACGATGAGGACGGGGAAAAACTGTTTTTT.

V is TRBV3-1 (or the pseudogene TRBV3-2) and J is TRBJ1-1; D possibly corresponds to TRBD1 (6 bases). Trimming cost V 4 bases and J 7 bases, with 13 bases left between them. The CDR3 sequence is 13 residues long. Germline V gene sequence: CDR1 LGHDT, CDR2 YNNKEL (reference sequence). In DNA, the CDR3 is TGTGCCAGCAGCCCCGGGGGGCACATTGAAGCTTTCTTT. This translates into CASSPGGHIEAFF.

V and J are TRBV7-2 and TRBJ2-1; 9 bases are a match to TRBD2. Looked up from germline, CDR1 is SGHTA and CDR2 is FQGNSA. V shed 5 bases and J 8 bases; nucleotides not matched to a gene: 10. The length of the CDR3 is 15 residues. CDR3 protein: CASSAIAGDRYEQFF. The CDR3 DNA reads as TGTGCCAGCAGCGCTATAGCGGGGGATAGATATGAGCAGTTCTTC.

DNA of the CDR3: TGCGCCAGCAGCCAAAGCGGGACAGGGGCCTACGAGCAGTACTTC. Protein: CASSQSGTGAYEQYF. This chain connects TRBV4-1 to TRBJ2-7; 10 positions match TRBD1. V shed 2 bases, J shed 2 bases, and the junction held 3 bases outside the gene matches. Germline V lookup: CDR1 MGHRA, CDR2 YSYEKL. The CDR3 is 15 amino acids.

J is TRBJ1-2 and V is TRBV4-1; no clear D. Germline CDR1 and CDR2: MGHRA and YSYEKL. Deletions cut 4 bases from V and 2 bases from J, with 20 bases between. The CDR3 spans 17 residues. The CDR3 bases are TGCGCCAGCAGCCCTAACAGACTCCGCCCGGGAAACTATGGCTACACCTTC. This translates into CASSPNRLRPGNYGYTF.

This clone was seen a single time. The V and J genes are TRBV5-6 and TRBJ1-2, with 7 bases that match TRBD1. The V gene end was trimmed by 0 bases and the J gene end by 5 bases; junction bases not matched to a gene: 4. Germline-derived CDR1 and CDR2 are SGHDT and YYEEEE. CDR3 length: 14 residues. The CDR3: CASSLVRGQYGYTF. The DNA of the CDR3 is TGTGCCAGCAGCTTGGTTCGGGGACAGTATGGCTACACCTTC.

The chain joins TRBV6-4 to TRBJ2-1; tentatively, D is TRBD2 (5 bases). CDR1 is MRHNA, CDR2 SNTAGT, per germline. The CDR3 totals 14 residues. V lost 4 bases to trimming and J lost 7 bases, with 14 bases between them. This CDR3 reads CASSAAGSINEQFF. The CDR3 bases are TGTGCCAGCAGTGCGGCGGGCAGCATAAATGAGCAGTTCTTC.

The rearrangement uses TRBV6-1 and TRBJ1-6; tentatively, D is TRBD1 (5 bases). CDR1 and CDR2 from the germline V gene are MNHNS and SASEGT. The CDR3 consists of 15 residues. V lost 2 bases and J 9 bases, leaving 14 bases between the germline ends. The CDR3 loop reads CASSEYAWGTSPLHF. In nucleotides, the CDR3 is TGTGCCAGCAGTGAATACGCCTGGGGGACTTCACCCCTCCACTTT.

CDR3 region: CASSPPGGGSYEQYF. For the CDR3, the DNA is TGTGCCAGCAGCCCGCCGGGGGGGGGCTCCTACGAGCAGTACTTC. The chain carries TRBV11-2 and TRBJ2-7; TRBD2 agrees at 8 bases. Germline V lookup: CDR1 SGHAT, CDR2 FQNNGV. The CDR3 runs to 15 residues. Trimming at V came to 5 bases and at J to 0 bases, leaving 6 bases not matched to a gene.

The chain is built from TRBV7-9 and TRBJ1-2; 8 positions match TRBD1. This CDR3 has 14 amino acids. J gave up 7 bases and V 2 bases, and 6 bases lay outside the gene matches. The germline V gene has CDR1 SEHNR and CDR2 FQNEAQ (reference sequence). The CDR3 is CASSLFGTGFGYTF. For the CDR3, the DNA is TGTGCCAGCAGCTTATTCGGGACAGGCTTTGGCTACACCTTC.

V is TRBV3-1 (or the pseudogene TRBV3-2) and J is TRBJ1-2; tentative D call: TRBD1 (5 bases). In germline, CDR1 is LGHDT, CDR2 YNNKEL (reference sequence). The CDR3 is 15 amino acids. The ends were cut back, 0 bases at V and 0 bases at J, with 8 bases in the middle. The CDR3 region has the DNA TGTGCCAGCAGCCAAGATCGGGGGGCTAACTATGGCTACACCTTC. Translated: CASSQDRGANYGYTF.

This sequence joins TRBV27 and TRBJ1-2; D gene uncertain. Germline V gene lookup returns CDR1 MNHEY and CDR2 SMNVEV (reference sequence). The CDR3 has 13 amino acids. The CDR3 DNA follows: TGTGCTACATCCGGCGGAGCTAACTATGGCTACACCTTC. Residues: CATSGGANYGYTF.

V usage is TRBV4-3 and J usage is TRBJ2-3; 7 bases match TRBD2. Germline V gene sequence: CDR1 LGHNA, CDR2 YSLEER. V shed 0 bases, J shed 2 bases, and the junction held 8 bases outside the gene matches. This CDR3 is 17 amino acids long. The DNA of the CDR3 is TGCGCCAGCAGCCAAGATTTGTGGCGGGGGAACACAGATACGCAGTATTTT. Amino acids: CASSQDLWRGNTDTQYF.

V gene TRBV9 combines with J gene TRBJ2-2; 7 bases map to TRBD1. J lost 2 bases, V lost 6 bases, and 7 bases had no gene match. CDR1 is SGDLS, CDR2 YYNGEE, per germline. The CDR3 loop spans 15 amino acids. This CDR3 is CASTHRDRNTGELFF. The DNA of the CDR3 is TGTGCCAGCACCCACCGGGACAGAAACACCGGGGAGCTGTTTTTT.

The CDR3 loop reads CASSLEEGLPRTSNTQYF. In DNA form, the CDR3 reads TGTGCCAGCAGCCTCGAAGAAGGGCTTCCCAGAACCTCGAATACGCAGTATTTT. The rearrangement links TRBV6-2 or TRBV6-3 to TRBJ2-3; D not certain. This CDR3 has 18 residues. Germline assignment: CDR1 MNHEY and CDR2 SVGEGT. V gave up 6 bases and J gave up 7 bases, with 29 bases separating them.

The chain recombines TRBV5-5 with TRBJ2-1; D ambiguous. Germline values: CDR1 SGHKS, CDR2 YYEKEE (reference sequence). The CDR3 is 13 amino acids. Trimming removed 0 bases at V and 6 bases at J, with 7 bases between. This chain's CDR3 is CASSLVHLNEQFF. Here the CDR3 DNA reads TGTGCCAGCAGCTTGGTTCACCTCAATGAGCAGTTCTTC. Variable domain in full (rest from reference TRBV5-5 and TRBJ2-1): DAGVTQSPTHLIKTRGQQVTLRCSPISGHKSVSWYQQVLGQGPQFIFQYYEKEERGRGNFPDRFSARQFPNYSSELNVNALLLGDSALYLCASSLVHLNEQFFGPGTRLTVL.

This clone was picked up many times. The chain combines TRBV6-5 with TRBJ1-2; 8 positions match TRBD1. V was clipped by 6 bases and J by 8 bases; unmatched bases: 8. Germline CDR1 MNHEY, CDR2 SVGAGI. The CDR3 runs 13 residues. The CDR3 region is CASSTQDRVGYTF. The CDR3 DNA is TGTGCCAGCAGCACCCAGGACAGGGTCGGCTACACCTTC.

This chain uses TRBV6-5 with TRBJ2-1; D not resolved. V was clipped by 2 bases and J by 15 bases, with 11 bases between them. This CDR3 region has 11 residues. CDR1 MNHEY and CDR2 SVGAGI come from the germline V gene. The CDR3: CASSYHTLWFF. In DNA, the CDR3 is TGTGCCAGCAGTTACCACACTTTATGGTTCTTC.

V is TRBV29-1 and J is TRBJ1-2; maybe TRBD1 (6 bases). V gave up 7 bases and J gave up 4 bases, with 19 bases separating them. This CDR3 comprises 14 residues. Germline V lookup: CDR1 SQVTM, CDR2 ANQGSEA. The CDR3 bases are TGCAGCGCTAACCGGGACACCCAGGGCTATGGCTACACCTTC. This codes for CSANRDTQGYGYTF.

The J gene is TRBJ2-5, the V gene TRBV20-1, with 7 bases fitting TRBD2. V lost 5 bases to trimming and J lost 4 bases; unmatched junction nucleotides: 1. There are 11 residues in the CDR3. Germline lookup yields CDR1 DFQATT and CDR2 SNEGSKA (reference sequence). CDR3 DNA sequence: TGCAGTGCTGGGGGGGTAGAGACCCAGTACTTC. As protein: CSAGGVETQYF.

The CDR3 region has the DNA TGTGCCAGCCAGGGGGGGGGACAGGGGTTCAGTCAGCCCCAGCATTTT. Encoded protein: CASQGGGQGFSQPQHF. The V and J genes are TRBV6-6 and TRBJ1-5; 10 nucleotides align to TRBD1. The CDR3 spans 16 residues. In germline, CDR1 is MNHNY, CDR2 SVGAGI (reference sequence). The V gene end was trimmed by 8 bases and the J gene end by 6 bases; junction bases not matched to a gene: 13.